This TCR beta chain was identified during a study of cytomegalovirus exposure and HLA in healthy donors. General study points: 150 to 200 TCR beta chains were listed as cytomegalovirus-associated. Trimming of TCR beta V- and J-genes showed a link, identified in a later analysis, to a missense DCLRE1C variant. Analyzed later, association rates of TCRs varied across HLA loci, with DRB1 most and HLA-C fewest.

Germline V gene sequence: CDR1 SNHLY, CDR2 FYNNEI. The CDR3 contains 15 residues. PCR employed 60 Vbeta and 13 Jbeta primers. Assay: immunoSEQ multiplex PCR; the TCRdb copy retains only in-frame clones and omits some. The top ten hold 2.5% to 3% of the sample, which has a few hundred thousand clones, approximately 80% seen once. As concerns this clone: Its antigen is still unknown. One end of the junction is discordant with germline, which a read error may explain.

J is TRBJ2-7 and V is TRBV2, with D perhaps TRBD1 (5 bases). This TCR derives from a man aged 30 to 45 in good health and CMV-seronegative. The specimen was PBMCs. CDR3 sequence (DNA): TGTGCCAGCAGTGAAGCGCTTGAGGCAGGGAACGAGCAGTGCTTC. Translation: CASSEALEAGNEQCF.